The clone carrying this T cell receptor beta chain has a handful of counts. The antigen remains undetermined. The germline gene is not matched at one end of the junction; a read error may be the cause. Clones were read by immunoSEQ multiplex PCR, and TCRdb kept only the in-frame ones, dropping some. The sample contains 350,000 to 450,000 clones, approximately 85% of which appear only once. The treatment was: some 19 received Ad26.COV2.S at low or high dose, single or two shots; 5 received placebo; per-sample allocation not given. The samples date from day 63 after the first vaccine or placebo injection. The sample comes from a study of Ad26.COV2.S vaccination and SARS-CoV-2 variants. Study-wide background: Ad26.COV2.S was injected intramuscularly once or twice, 56 days apart.

General study points: The TCR-based breadth and depth measures might underestimate overall T cell responses.

This CDR3 region has 15 residues. Germline-derived CDR1 and CDR2 are SGDLS and YYNGEE. The sequencing used peripheral blood, collected in a trial of Ad26.COV2.S vaccine versus placebo. This chain joins TRBV9 and TRBJ2-7, with D perhaps matching TRBD1 or TRBD2 (5 bases each). This clonotype was sampled from a person between 18 and 65 years old who received the Ad26.COV2.S COVID-19 vaccine or a placebo. CDR3 sequence: CASSVEPTGLYEQYF. CDR3 bases: TGTGCCAGCAGTGTAGAACCTACGGGGCTATACGAGCAGTACTTC.